The 30 T cell receptor beta chains given below trace back to one sample, sequenced in a study of response to subunit inactivated influenza vaccine. TCRdb processed the RT-PCR reads anew with MiXCR; each CDR3 protein has one entry. The repertoire holds about 570,000 distinct CDR3 sequences, about 10% seen once, with approximately 10% in the top ten. These data were also filed under a second study, of T cells expressing NK-cell markers. That publication notes: 5'RACE template switching built TCR beta cDNA with unique molecular identifiers.

Sequenced here: PBMCs from blood, sampled on the day of vaccination. Source of these receptors: a man aged 50-59 years who received an inactivated influenza vaccine.

The rearrangement joins TRBV29-1 to TRBJ2-5; 8 nucleotides match TRBD1. CDR1 SQVTM and CDR2 ANQGSEA come from the germline V gene. The CDR3 consists of 15 residues. V dropped 6 bases and J dropped 4; count of bases not matched to a gene: 13. The CDR3 region has the DNA TGCAGCGTCATGGCTTCAGGGGGCATAGGAGAGACCCAGTACTTC. Protein: CSVMASGGIGETQYF.

The V call is TRBV6-1, the J call TRBJ2-2, with TRBD2 identical over 8 bases. CDR1 is MNHNS, CDR2 SASEGT, per germline. After removal of 5 bases from V and 6 bases from J, the junction contained 8 bases not matched to a gene. The CDR3 is 15 residues long. The CDR3 spells CASSPQRGGPGELFF. The CDR3 DNA reads as TGTGCCAGCAGTCCCCAACGGGGGGGCCCCGGGGAGCTGTTTTTT.

The J gene is TRBJ2-3, the V gene TRBV6-5; 9 nucleotides match TRBD2. The CDR3 covers 19 residues. Trimming at V came to 1 base and at J to 2 bases, leaving 13 bases not matched to a gene. Germline V gene data show CDR1 as MNHEY and CDR2 as SVGAGI. For the CDR3, the DNA is TGTGCCAGCAGTTACTGGCCTAGCGGGGAAAATACTTTCACAGATACGCAGTATTTT. It specifies CASSYWPSGENTFTDTQYF.

The V and J genes are TRBV25-1 and TRBJ2-5; D possibly uses TRBD1 or TRBD2 (5 bases each). This CDR3 region has 14 residues. The germline V gene encodes CDR1 MGHDK and CDR2 SYGVNS. The V end lost 6 bases, the J end lost 2 bases, and 13 bases lay between the germline ends. The CDR3 loop reads CASRMYGGQETQYF. The CDR3 DNA reads as TGTGCCAGCAGAATGTATGGGGGACAAGAGACCCAGTACTTC.

This clonotype occurred many times. The V call is TRBV6-2 or TRBV6-3, the J call TRBJ2-3; 9 bases map to TRBD2. Germline V gives CDR1 MNHEY, CDR2 SVGEGT. V dropped 6 bases and J dropped 0; count of bases not matched to a gene: 13. The CDR3 runs to 18 residues. CDR3 sequence reads: CASSHGLAGSSSTDTQYF. CDR3 DNA sequence: TGTGCCAGCAGCCACGGCCTAGCGGGATCCTCTAGCACAGATACGCAGTATTTT.

The J gene is TRBJ1-4, the V gene TRBV4-1; D unclear. V was pared by 1 base and J by 4 bases, with 16 bases between. Per the germline V gene, CDR1 is MGHRA and CDR2 is YSYEKL. This CDR3 region has 17 residues. The CDR3 region is CASSQVTLRKFNEKLFF. The CDR3 region has the DNA TGCGCCAGCAGCCAAGTCACCTTAAGGAAGTTTAATGAAAAACTGTTTTTT.

This sequence joins TRBV7-2 and TRBJ2-2; weak D call: TRBD2 (5 bases). The germline CDR1 and CDR2 sequences are SGHTA and FQGNSA. The germline V and J ends were trimmed by 1 base and 9 bases, with 12 bases remaining between them. The CDR3 has 14 residues. The CDR3 here is CASSLGSASRELFF. Written as DNA, the CDR3 is TGTGCCAGCAGCTTAGGATCGGCTAGCCGGGAGCTGTTTTTT.

This clonotype turned up a few times. The J gene is TRBJ2-2, the V gene TRBV15; D unresolved. V shed 5 bases and J shed 0 bases, with 7 bases lying between them. Germline V gives CDR1 LNHNV, CDR2 YYDKDF (reference sequence). The CDR3 length is 14 residues. The CDR3 reads CATSVYSNTGELFF. For the CDR3, the DNA is TGTGCCACCAGCGTTTACTCGAACACCGGGGAGCTGTTTTTT.

This chain connects TRBV12-3 or TRBV12-4 to TRBJ1-1, with TRBD1 identical over 7 bases. The CDR3 loop spans 15 amino acids. With 5 bases clipped from V and 5 bases from J, the junction kept 11 bases outside the gene matches. This CDR3 reads CASSLSGGAKTEAFF. The DNA of the CDR3 is TGTGCCAGCAGTCTCTCAGGGGGGGCCAAGACTGAAGCTTTCTTT.

The chain couples TRBV12-3 or TRBV12-4 to TRBJ1-6, with TRBD1 matching over 7 bases. The CDR3 sequence is 15 residues long. Germline trimming cut 3 bases from V and 9 bases from J; bases unmatched to any gene: 8. The CDR3 DNA is TGTGCCAGCAGTTTGACAGGGAAAGTCGGTTCACCCCTCCACTTT. This translates into CASSLTGKVGSPLHF.

This chain uses TRBV4-1 with TRBJ2-3; D is possibly TRBD1 (6 bases). Germline V gene lookup returns CDR1 MGHRA and CDR2 YSYEKL. V lost 1 base and J lost 3, with 11 bases in between. CDR3 size: 15 residues. CDR3 coding DNA: TGCGCCAGCAGCCAAGGGACAGTGGATACAGATACGCAGTATTTT. Protein product: CASSQGTVDTDTQYF.

This chain connects TRBV3-1 to TRBJ1-1; TRBD1 matches at 8 bases. Germline CDR1 is LGHDT and CDR2 is YNNKEL (reference sequence). The V and J ends lost 2 bases and 4 bases, in that order; junction bases with no gene match: 6. The CDR3 loop spans 15 amino acids. The CDR3 is CASSQRITGGTEAFF. CDR3 sequence (DNA): TGTGCCAGCAGCCAAAGGATAACAGGGGGCACTGAAGCTTTCTTT.

This clonotype came up a few times. The chain uses TRBV19 and TRBJ1-5; unclear D gene. The CDR3 consists of 16 residues. Deletions cut 4 bases from V and 4 bases from J, with 17 bases between. The germline V gene has CDR1 LNHDA and CDR2 SQIVND (reference sequence). CDR3 nucleotides: TGTGCCAGTAGTAGGTCCTGGCGGGGAGGGAATCAGCCCCAGCATTTT. Protein product: CASSRSWRGGNQPQHF.

This clonotype occurred a few times. The chain joins TRBV18 to TRBJ2-7; tentatively, D is TRBD1 (6 bases). Germline-derived CDR1 and CDR2 are KGHSH and LQKENI. The V and J ends lost 8 bases and 2 bases respectively, with 13 bases between them. The length of the CDR3 is 13 residues. The CDR3 sequence: CASTTGFAYEQYF. CDR3 nucleotide sequence: TGTGCCAGCACTACAGGGTTCGCCTACGAGCAGTACTTC.

The table lists this clonotype with many counts. CDR3 in amino acids: CASSPGQGWVYGYTF. Here the CDR3 DNA reads TGCGCCAGCAGCCCCGGACAGGGATGGGTCTATGGCTACACCTTC. The rearrangement joins TRBV4-3 to TRBJ1-2; 8 bases fit TRBD1. Germline CDR1 is LGHNA and CDR2 is YSLEER. This CDR3 is built from 15 residues. V gave up 4 bases and J gave up 4 bases; unmatched junction bases: 8.

The CDR3 region is CASSQDPGYAPQHF. The CDR3 nucleotides are TGTGCCAGCAGTCAGGACCCCGGGTATGCCCCCCAGCATTTT. This sequence joins TRBV6-1 and TRBJ1-5; D unclear. The length of the CDR3 is 14 residues. Germline V CDR1 and CDR2: MNHNS, SASEGT. V lost 5 bases and J 10 bases, leaving 18 bases between the germline ends.

V and J are TRBV5-1 and TRBJ2-3; D is uncertain. From germline, CDR1 is SGHRS and CDR2 YFSETQ. Between the trimmed V and J ends, which lost 3 bases and 1 base, there was a span of 12 bases. This CDR3 comprises 15 residues. CDR3 coding DNA: TGCGCCAGCAGCTCCATGGACGGTCGCACAGATACGCAGTATTTT. Translation: CASSSMDGRTDTQYF.

V gene TRBV3-1 combines with J gene TRBJ2-5, with no clear D. Trimming left V 5 bases short and J 5 bases short, with 12 bases between. This CDR3 is built from 13 residues. Germline CDR1 is LGHDT and CDR2 is YNNKEL (reference sequence). CDR3 sequence: CASSTHNGETQYF. In DNA, the CDR3 is TGTGCCAGCAGCACGCATAACGGGGAGACCCAGTACTTC.

This chain joins TRBV6-2 or TRBV6-3 and TRBJ2-1; no reliable D call. This CDR3 region has 13 residues. CDR1 and CDR2 from the germline V gene are MNHEY and SVGEGT. Trimming stripped 2 bases from V and 6 bases from J, with 8 bases between. The DNA for the CDR3 is TGTGCCAGCAGTTACGTCGGTTTCAATGAGCAGTTCTTC. Translating it yields CASSYVGFNEQFF.

In the case of this clonotype: The junction shows a germline mismatch at one end, possibly a read error. The V gene is TRBV2, the J gene TRBJ2-1; 7 bases are shared with TRBD2. The CDR3 is made up of 14 amino acids. The germline V gene encodes CDR1 SNHLY and CDR2 FYNNEI. CDR3 coding DNA: TGTGCCGGCAGTGAGTCGTGGGAGGGCGATGAGCAGTTCTTC. It yields the protein CAGSESWEGDEQFF.

There are a few counts of this clonotype. The chain combines TRBV7-8 with TRBJ1-6; 7 nucleotides agree with TRBD1. Trimming cost V 5 bases and J 1 base; bases outside gene matches: 2. The CDR3 totals 15 residues. Germline V gene sequence: CDR1 SGHVS, CDR2 FQNEAQ. The CDR3 sequence: CASSTRGSYNSPLHF. The CDR3 nucleotides are TGTGCCAGCAGCACCAGGGGGTCCTATAATTCACCCCTCCACTTT.

The V gene is TRBV7-2, the J gene TRBJ2-5; tentatively, D is TRBD1 (8 bases). The CDR3 runs 15 residues. The germline CDR1 and CDR2 sequences are SGHTA and FQGNSA. V shed 2 bases and J shed 4 bases, with 14 bases lying between them. Here the CDR3 reads CASSLRNRGGETQYF. CDR3 nucleotide sequence: TGTGCCAGCAGCTTACGAAACAGGGGGGGAGAGACCCAGTACTTC.

The rearrangement links TRBV6-1 to TRBJ2-7; 7 bases align to TRBD1. CDR1 and CDR2 from the germline V gene are MNHNS and SASEGT. The CDR3 spans 16 residues. The ends lost 5 bases at V and 4 bases at J; junction bases unmatched: 14. The CDR3 region is CASSLTPEGALYEQYF. The CDR3, as DNA: TGTGCCAGCAGTCTCACGCCAGAGGGGGCCTTGTACGAGCAGTACTTC.

This rearrangement joins TRBV9 to TRBJ2-1; 14 nucleotides agree with TRBD2. V lost 3 bases, J lost 9 bases, and 8 bases stayed unmatched. This CDR3 has 16 amino acids. The germline gives CDR1 SGDLS, CDR2 YYNGEE. In DNA, the CDR3 is TGTGCCAGCAGCGCGGGGGGGACTAGCGGGAGAACTGAGCAGTTCTTC. This codes for CASSAGGTSGRTEQFF.

This sequence joins TRBV5-1 and TRBJ2-5; 8 nucleotides align to TRBD2. The CDR3 is made up of 16 amino acids. Germline trimming cut 5 bases from V and 1 base from J; bases unmatched to any gene: 10. Germline assignment: CDR1 SGHRS and CDR2 YFSETQ. CDR3 protein: CASRKGGGGRQETQYF. Written as DNA, the CDR3 is TGCGCCAGCAGGAAAGGCGGCGGGGGGCGCCAAGAGACCCAGTACTTC.

This clonotype was seen ten or more times. The V and J genes are TRBV29-1 and TRBJ2-1; D uncertain. Germline CDR1 is SQVTM and CDR2 is ANQGSEA. The CDR3 sequence is 14 residues long. V was cut by 2 bases and J by 5 bases, with 13 bases left in between. The CDR3 nucleotides read TGCAGCGTTGAATTCCGACTGGGAAACAATGAGCAGTTCTTC. Its translation: CSVEFRLGNNEQFF.

Only one count was recorded for this clonotype. The rearrangement links TRBV2 to TRBJ2-1, with 13 bases aligning to TRBD2. The germline V gene has CDR1 SNHLY and CDR2 FYNNEI. Unmatched junction bases numbered 7, after V lost 11 bases and J lost 0 bases. There are 16 residues in the CDR3. CDR3 nucleotides: TGTGCCCGGACTAGCGGGGGTCTAAGCTCCTACAATGAGCAGTTCTTC. Protein: CARTSGGLSSYNEQFF.

This clonotype was detected only once. The chain has TRBV12-3 or TRBV12-4 and TRBJ2-1, with 9 positions matching TRBD1. The CDR3 spans 15 residues. V was pared by 5 bases and J by 4 bases, with 6 bases of the junction left unmatched. The CDR3 region is CASSHGQGRYNEQFF. CDR3 nucleotides: TGTGCCAGCAGTCATGGACAGGGGAGATACAATGAGCAGTTCTTC.

There are many counts of this clonotype. The chain recombines TRBV2 with TRBJ1-5; TRBD1 is a possible D gene (5 bases). V was shortened by 7 bases and J by 7 bases, with 14 bases between the two germline ends. The CDR3 extends over 13 amino acids. The germline gives CDR1 SNHLY, CDR2 FYNNEI. The CDR3 is CASIIRARQPQHF. The DNA for the CDR3 is TGTGCCAGCATTATCAGGGCAAGGCAGCCCCAGCATTTT.

This clonotype turned up a few times. The chain has TRBV20-1 and TRBJ1-1, with D possibly being TRBD1 (5 bases). V was clipped by 0 bases and J by 4 bases, with 21 bases between them. CDR1 and CDR2 from the germline V gene are DFQATT and SNEGSKA (reference sequence). This CDR3 is 17 amino acids long. The CDR3 loop reads CSARDRRHPGGGTEAFF. Here the CDR3 DNA reads TGCAGTGCTAGAGATCGACGACACCCGGGGGGGGGCACTGAAGCTTTCTTT.